The 13 T cell receptor beta chains listed next were all sequenced from one sample in a study of cytomegalovirus exposure and HLA in healthy donors. The PCR had 60 Vbeta and 13 Jbeta primers. Using immunoSEQ multiplex PCR, the repertoire was profiled, and TCRdb retains in-frame clones only, with some absent. This sample has some 190,000 clones, with 70% to 80% found just once. Sequencing was carried out using PBMCs. The receptors were gathered from a woman in her fifties or sixties in good health and CMV-seronegative.

The rearrangement uses TRBV9 and TRBJ2-7, with a possible D match to TRBD2 (6 bases). This CDR3 is built from 15 residues. Germline CDR1 reads SGDLS; CDR2 reads YYNGEE. V was cut by 0 bases and J by 3 bases, with 13 bases left in between. For the CDR3, the DNA is TGTGCCAGCAGCGTAGCTCTAGGCGGGGTCTACGAGCAGTACTTC. Its protein is CASSVALGGVYEQYF.

V and J are TRBV4-2 and TRBJ2-5, with 8 bases identical to TRBD2. J lost 4 bases, V lost 5 bases, and 12 bases had no gene match. The CDR3 runs 16 residues. Germline V gene sequence: CDR1 LGHNA, CDR2 YNFKEQ. The CDR3 region has the DNA TGTGCCAGCAGCTCCCGGCGGGGGGCGGGAGGAGAGACCCAGTACTTC. Protein product: CASSSRRGAGGETQYF.

The gene calls are TRBV6-5 and TRBJ1-2; the D gene is possibly TRBD1 (6 bases). The V gene's germline CDR1 is MNHEY and CDR2 SVGAGI. The CDR3 is 15 amino acids. Trimming stripped 0 bases from V and 8 bases from J, with 16 bases between. This CDR3 reads CASSYSSRGMPGYTF. As DNA, the CDR3 is TGTGCCAGCAGTTACTCGAGTAGGGGGATGCCAGGCTACACCTTC.

The chain joins TRBV5-5 to TRBJ2-1; 8 positions match TRBD2. V shed 0 bases and J 0 bases; nucleotides not matched to a gene: 2. The CDR3 sequence is 16 residues long. The germline CDR1 and CDR2 sequences are SGHKS and YYEKEE (reference sequence). As DNA, the CDR3 is TGTGCCAGCAGCTTGGCGGCGGGGGGCTCCTACAATGAGCAGTTCTTC. Translated: CASSLAAGGSYNEQFF.

The V gene is TRBV7-9, the J gene TRBJ2-5; 12 bases fit TRBD2. With 5 bases clipped from V and 5 bases from J, the junction kept 9 bases outside the gene matches. Per germline, CDR1 SEHNR and CDR2 FQNEAQ (reference sequence). The length of the CDR3 is 16 residues. The DNA for the CDR3 is TGTGCCAGCAGCGTCGGGACTAGCGGGTCGGGGGAGACCCAGTACTTC. Its translation: CASSVGTSGSGETQYF.

This chain joins TRBV5-1 and TRBJ1-1, with a weak D call TRBD1 (6 bases). Germline assignment: CDR1 SGHRS and CDR2 YFSETQ. V was pared by 4 bases and J by 4 bases, with 14 bases between. The CDR3 extends over 14 amino acids. This CDR3 reads CASSGGQGSTEAFF. The CDR3 DNA sequence: TGCGCCAGCAGCGGAGGCCAGGGGTCCACTGAAGCTTTCTTT.

This clone was picked up one time. The rearrangement joins TRBV10-3 to TRBJ1-5; 7 bases align to TRBD1. V lost 6 bases to trimming and J lost 1 base; unmatched junction nucleotides: 3. This CDR3 spans 14 amino acids. Germline V CDR1 and CDR2: ENHRY, SYGVKD. The CDR3 coding sequence is TGTGCCATCAGACGACAGGGCAGCAATCAGCCCCAGCATTTT. It encodes CAIRRQGSNQPQHF.

This sequence joins TRBV10-1 and TRBJ2-2, with 11 nucleotides matching TRBD2. This CDR3 region has 16 residues. The V gene end was trimmed by 10 bases and the J gene end by 0 bases; junction bases not matched to a gene: 7. The germline CDR1 and CDR2 sequences are WNHNN and SYGVQD (reference sequence). In DNA, the CDR3 is TGCGCCACCAAGGGACTAGCGGAAACGAACACCGGGGAGCTGTTTTTT. It is translated as CATKGLAETNTGELFF.

The chain recombines TRBV7-2 with TRBJ2-4; TRBD1 agrees at 9 bases. Losses at the gene ends were 10 bases for V and 6 bases for J; bases not matched to a gene: 4. The CDR3 runs 12 residues. Germline CDR1 SGHTA, CDR2 FQGNSA. The CDR3 here is CAIDRGGNIQYF. CDR3 nucleotide sequence: TGTGCCATAGACAGGGGGGGAAACATTCAGTACTTC. Variable domain in full (rest from reference TRBV7-2 and TRBJ2-4): GAGVSQSPSNKVTEKGKDVELRCDPISGHTALYWYRQSLGQGLEFLIYFQGNSAPDKSGLPSDRFSAERTGGSVSTLTIQRTQQEDSAVYLCAIDRGGNIQYFGAGTRLSVL.

This clone was picked up one time. This chain uses TRBV7-2 with TRBJ1-6, with 11 bases matching TRBD1. The CDR3 length is 16 residues. Germline trimming cut 5 bases from V and 5 bases from J; bases unmatched to any gene: 5. Germline lookup yields CDR1 SGHTA and CDR2 FQGNSA. Here the CDR3 reads CASSAGQGANNSPLHF. CDR3 sequence (DNA): TGTGCCAGCAGCGCCGGACAGGGGGCGAATAATTCACCCCTCCACTTT.

The V and J genes are TRBV20-1 and TRBJ2-2; D unresolved. CDR1 is DFQATT and CDR2 is SNEGSKA in the germline V gene (reference sequence). This CDR3 is 11 amino acids long. V was cut by 6 bases and J by 6 bases, with 8 bases left in between. The CDR3 here is CSAPGAGELFF. The CDR3 bases are TGCAGTGCGCCGGGTGCCGGGGAGCTGTTTTTT.

V is TRBV14 and J is TRBJ2-2; possible D gene TRBD1, 5 bases. This CDR3 region has 15 residues. Per the germline V gene, CDR1 is SGHDN and CDR2 is FVKESK. V was cut by 3 bases and J by 0 bases, with 8 bases left in between. The CDR3 here is CASSHQGPNTGELFF. In nucleotides, the CDR3 is TGTGCCAGCAGCCATCAGGGTCCGAACACCGGGGAGCTGTTTTTT.

This rearrangement joins TRBV4-1 to TRBJ1-4; possible D gene TRBD1, 6 bases. The CDR3 contains 17 residues. CDR1 and CDR2 from the germline V gene are MGHRA and YSYEKL. V was pared by 0 bases and J by 4 bases, with 15 bases between. The CDR3 sequence is CASSQDRGSIGNEKLFF. The CDR3 DNA is TGCGCCAGCAGCCAAGATAGGGGGTCTATTGGTAATGAAAAACTGTTTTTT.